Below, 31 T cell receptor beta chains from the same sample are listed, as sequenced in a study of long-term antiretroviral therapy in people with HIV. At the survey level, the v3.0 immunoSEQ assay was run. The assay was immunoSEQ multiplex PCR, and TCRdb's table has in-frame clones only and misses some. The sample shows about 30,000 clones, nearly 95% of them seen only once. The source was unsorted PBMCs, collected about 6.5 years after starting antiretroviral therapy. All receptors come from a woman in her forties with HIV.

The chain employs TRBV30 and TRBJ2-3; 9 nucleotides align to TRBD2. V gave up 2 bases and J gave up 5 bases; unmatched junction bases: 8. Germline values: CDR1 GTSNPN, CDR2 SVGIG (reference sequence). The CDR3 length is 15 residues. The CDR3: CAWSTRGLAGDTQYF. The CDR3 DNA is TGTGCCTGGAGTACCCGGGGACTAGCTGGAGATACGCAGTATTTT.

The genes are TRBV9 and TRBJ2-4; possibly TRBD1 or TRBD2 for D (5 bases each). Trimming stripped 0 bases from V and 1 base from J, with 11 bases between. The CDR3 contains 16 residues. CDR1 is SGDLS and CDR2 is YYNGEE in the germline V gene. In nucleotides, the CDR3 is TGTGCCAGCAGCGTAGGGGGGAGTTCGGCCAAAAACATTCAGTACTTC. It encodes CASSVGGSSAKNIQYF. Full variable domain (remainder filled in from reference TRBV9 and TRBJ2-4): DSGVTQTPKHLITATGQRVTLRCSPRSGDLSVYWYQQSLDQGLQFLIQYYNGEERAKGNILERFSAQQFPDLHSELNLSSLELGDSALYFCASSVGGSSAKNIQYFGAGTRLSVL.

V gene TRBV6-6 combines with J gene TRBJ2-5; D gene unclear. Deletions cut 3 bases from V and 3 bases from J, with 17 bases between. The CDR3 length is 16 residues. Germline values: CDR1 MNHNY, CDR2 SVGAGI (reference sequence). The CDR3 DNA reads TGTGCCAGCAGTTATTCCGGCAGGTCAACCGAAGAGACCCAGTACTTC. This encodes CASSYSGRSTEETQYF.

J is TRBJ2-3 and V is TRBV6-5, with 9 bases matching TRBD2. Germline trimming cut 4 bases from V and 4 bases from J; bases unmatched to any gene: 3. Germline V CDR1 and CDR2: MNHEY, SVGAGI. There are 14 residues in the CDR3. CDR3: CASSLAGASDTQYF. DNA of the CDR3: TGTGCCAGCAGTTTAGCGGGGGCATCAGATACGCAGTATTTT.

This clone appeared a single time. This chain uses TRBV5-1 with TRBJ2-3; 13 bases line up with TRBD2. Germline-derived CDR1 and CDR2 are SGHRS and YFSETQ. The V and J ends lost 4 bases and 1 base, in that order; junction bases with no gene match: 3. The CDR3 spans 16 residues. The DNA for the CDR3 is TGCGCCAGCAGCCTCGGACTAGCGGGGGGCACAGATACGCAGTATTTT. Protein: CASSLGLAGGTDTQYF.

This sequence joins TRBV7-8 and TRBJ2-5; no firm D call. The CDR3 is made up of 13 amino acids. Germline-derived CDR1 and CDR2 are SGHVS and FQNEAQ. V dropped 1 base and J dropped 5 bases, with 8 bases sitting between them. CDR3 nucleotide sequence: TGTGCCAGCAGCTTAGGGGGTTATGAGACCCAGTACTTC. It yields the protein CASSLGGYETQYF.

The chain uses TRBV4-3 and TRBJ1-1, with a possible D match to TRBD1 (6 bases). Germline V gives CDR1 LGHNA, CDR2 YSLEER. The CDR3 extends over 14 amino acids. The ends were cut back, 3 bases at V and 5 bases at J, with 13 bases in the middle. CDR3 sequence reads: CASSQLQGGTEAFF. CDR3 in DNA: TGCGCCAGCAGCCAGCTACAGGGTGGAACTGAAGCTTTCTTT.

The V and J genes are TRBV6-6 and TRBJ1-1, with D possibly TRBD1 on 6 matching bases. V was cut by 5 bases and J by 1 base, with 11 bases left in between. CDR1 and CDR2 (germline): MNHNY, SVGAGI (reference sequence). The CDR3 is 14 amino acids. The CDR3 loop reads CASSGWTENTEAFF. The CDR3 DNA reads TGTGCCAGCAGTGGGTGGACAGAGAACACTGAAGCTTTCTTT.

This rearrangement joins TRBV7-6 to TRBJ2-5; TRBD2 aligns across 14 bases. This CDR3 region has 17 residues. The V gene's germline CDR1 is SGHVS and CDR2 FNYEAQ. Unmatched junction bases numbered 5, after V lost 5 bases and J lost 0 bases. The CDR3, as DNA: TGTGCCAGCAGCCCACGACTAGCGGGGGGGTACCAAGAGACCCAGTACTTC. Encoded protein: CASSPRLAGGYQETQYF.

The chain uses TRBV5-1 and TRBJ2-1; D is unresolved. The ends were cut back, 4 bases at V and 9 bases at J, with 20 bases in the middle. CDR1 and CDR2 from the germline V gene are SGHRS and YFSETQ. The CDR3 is 15 amino acids. The CDR3 reads CASSPLVAGEGEQFF. CDR3 bases: TGCGCCAGCAGCCCGCTGGTGGCAGGCGAAGGTGAGCAGTTCTTC.

The chain recombines TRBV13 with TRBJ1-1; the D gene is possibly TRBD1 (5 bases). Germline V gene sequence: CDR1 PRHDT, CDR2 FYEKMQ (reference sequence). The CDR3 extends over 14 amino acids. The ends were cut back, 3 bases at V and 3 bases at J, with 11 bases in the middle. The CDR3 nucleotides are TGTGCCAGCAGCTTTGGGGGGACTGACACTGAAGCTTTCTTT. Translated, it gives CASSFGGTDTEAFF.

The genes are TRBV5-1 and TRBJ1-2; 8 nucleotides agree with TRBD1. Per germline, CDR1 SGHRS and CDR2 YFSETQ. V gave up 2 bases and J gave up 8 bases; unmatched junction bases: 8. The CDR3 contains 14 residues. CDR3 residues: CASSFGQGLQGYTF. Written as DNA, the CDR3 is TGCGCCAGCAGCTTCGGACAGGGCCTACAAGGCTACACCTTC.

This rearrangement joins TRBV30 to TRBJ1-1, with 9 bases matching TRBD1. V dropped 0 bases and J dropped 10; count of bases not matched to a gene: 9. The CDR3 runs to 14 residues. The germline CDR1 and CDR2 sequences are GTSNPN and SVGIG (reference sequence). Here the CDR3 DNA reads TGTGCCTGGAGTGTAACAGGGGGCTCCCCCCGAGCTTTCTTT. Translated: CAWSVTGGSPRAFF.

J is TRBJ2-7 and V is TRBV5-1; weak D call: TRBD2 (6 bases). Trimming shortened V by 0 bases and J by 2 bases, and 15 bases separated the two germline ends. Germline values: CDR1 SGHRS, CDR2 YFSETQ. CDR3 size: 16 residues. CDR3 coding DNA: TGCGCCAGCAGCTTGGCCGTGGGGGGTTTGACCTACGAGCAGTACTTC. This gives the protein CASSLAVGGLTYEQYF.

The chain combines TRBV7-2 with TRBJ2-1; D gene unclear. This CDR3 spans 16 amino acids. V was trimmed by 2 bases and J by 2 bases, leaving 13 bases between them. Germline V lookup: CDR1 SGHTA, CDR2 FQGNSA. The CDR3 DNA sequence: TGTGCCAGCAGCTTATGGTGGTCCGAAGCCTACAATGAGCAGTTCTTC. It translates to CASSLWWSEAYNEQFF.

This clone was observed a few times. V and J are TRBV5-1 and TRBJ1-2, with 7 bases fitting TRBD1. The germline gives CDR1 SGHRS, CDR2 YFSETQ. The CDR3 spans 15 residues. V shed 0 bases, J shed 6 bases, and the junction held 8 bases outside the gene matches. The CDR3 reads CASSLVQGGENGYTF. The CDR3 nucleotides are TGCGCCAGCAGCTTGGTGCAGGGGGGCGAAAATGGCTACACCTTC.

The chain combines TRBV7-9 with TRBJ2-2; 9 bases map to TRBD1. Germline trimming cut 5 bases from V and 2 bases from J; bases unmatched to any gene: 6. CDR3 size: 16 residues. Germline assignment: CDR1 SEHNR and CDR2 FQNEAQ (reference sequence). The CDR3 sequence is CASSQRTGANTGELFF. CDR3 DNA sequence: TGTGCCAGCAGCCAGCGGACAGGGGCAAACACCGGGGAGCTGTTTTTT.

The chain uses TRBV5-5 and TRBJ2-3, with TRBD2 as a possible D gene (6 bases). The CDR3 spans 18 residues. CDR1 and CDR2 (germline): SGHKS, YYEKEE (reference sequence). The V gene lost 2 bases and the J gene lost 0 bases, with 19 bases spanning the gap. The CDR3 region is CASSFHPGETRSTDTQYF. The DNA of the CDR3 is TGTGCCAGCAGCTTTCACCCGGGGGAAACCCGAAGCACAGATACGCAGTATTTT.

J is TRBJ2-7 and V is TRBV7-8; tentatively, D is TRBD2 (5 bases). The V end was cut by 0 bases, the J end by 4 bases, with 7 bases between. The CDR3 has 13 residues. Germline values: CDR1 SGHVS, CDR2 FQNEAQ. In DNA, the CDR3 is TGTGCCAGCAGCTTAGCGGGAGTTTACGAGCAGTACTTC. Translated, it gives CASSLAGVYEQYF.

The chain links TRBV5-1 to TRBJ1-4; 10 bases agree with TRBD1. Looked up from germline, CDR1 is SGHRS and CDR2 is YFSETQ. Losses at the gene ends were 1 base for V and 8 bases for J; bases not matched to a gene: 8. The CDR3 consists of 16 residues. The CDR3 sequence: CASSLRGTGENEKLFF. Here the CDR3 DNA reads TGCGCCAGCAGCTTGAGAGGGACAGGGGAGAACGAAAAACTGTTTTTT.

CDR3 in DNA: TGTGCCAGCAGGCCCGGGGGAGGGTCTGGGGCCAACGTCCTGACTTTC. Translated: CASRPGGGSGANVLTF. The chain couples TRBV2 to TRBJ2-6, with TRBD2 identical over 7 bases. V was pared by 6 bases and J by 1 base, with 6 bases of the junction left unmatched. From germline, CDR1 is SNHLY and CDR2 FYNNEI. The CDR3 sequence is 16 residues long.

The rearrangement uses TRBV19 and TRBJ1-2; D may be TRBD1 (6 bases). V lost 6 bases to trimming and J lost 6 bases, with 20 bases between them. The CDR3 consists of 15 residues. Per the germline V gene, CDR1 is LNHDA and CDR2 is SQIVND (reference sequence). The CDR3 coding sequence is TGTGCCAGTAGCGATTTAACAGGGAGATTGAATGGCTACACCTTC. It encodes CASSDLTGRLNGYTF.

The J gene is TRBJ1-3, the V gene TRBV7-2; 8 positions agree with TRBD1. Per germline, CDR1 SGHTA and CDR2 FQGNSA. Losses at the gene ends were 3 bases for V and 2 bases for J; bases not matched to a gene: 3. The CDR3 runs to 15 residues. The CDR3, as DNA: TGTGCCAGCAGCTTCCAGGGGGCGCCTGGAAACACCATATATTTT. Its translation is CASSFQGAPGNTIYF. Complete variable domain (other parts from reference TRBV7-2 and TRBJ1-3): GAGVSQSPSNKVTEKGKDVELRCDPISGHTALYWYRQSLGQGLEFLIYFQGNSAPDKSGLPSDRFSAERTGGSVSTLTIQRTQQEDSAVYLCASSFQGAPGNTIYFGEGSWLTVV.

The chain couples TRBV19 to TRBJ2-1, with D uncertain. The CDR3 consists of 15 residues. Trimming took 3 bases from V and 2 from J, leaving 11 bases between them. In germline, CDR1 is LNHDA, CDR2 SQIVND (reference sequence). CDR3 region: CASSIAAAPYNEQFF. Written as DNA, the CDR3 is TGTGCCAGTAGTATTGCTGCGGCGCCCTACAATGAGCAGTTCTTC.

The chain uses TRBV11-2 and TRBJ1-3; 12 bases align to TRBD1. CDR3 size: 17 residues. Germline V gene lookup returns CDR1 SGHAT and CDR2 FQNNGV. With 2 bases clipped from V and 7 bases from J, the junction kept 9 bases outside the gene matches. CDR3 DNA sequence: TGTGCCAGCAGCTTATTTTCGGGGACAGGGGGCGGGAACACCATATATTTT. Translation: CASSLFSGTGGGNTIYF.

CDR3 nucleotide sequence: TGTGCCAGCTCACCGGACAGGTTCTCACCCCTCCACTTT. Translated: CASSPDRFSPLHF. The chain has TRBV18 and TRBJ1-6; 7 bases map to TRBD1. The germline CDR1 and CDR2 sequences are KGHSH and LQKENI. CDR3 length equals 13 residues. J lost 10 bases, V lost 3 bases, and 3 bases had no gene match.

This chain links TRBV5-4 with TRBJ2-7; D might be TRBD2 (7 bases). The V and J ends lost 5 bases and 7 bases respectively, with 22 bases between them. This CDR3 is built from 15 residues. The germline gives CDR1 SGHNT, CDR2 YYREEE (reference sequence). The CDR3: CASSFIVGGAGEQYF. The CDR3, as DNA: TGTGCCAGCAGTTTTATCGTTGGGGGGGCTGGGGAGCAGTACTTC. Using reference TRBV5-4 and TRBJ2-7 for the parts outside the CDR3, the full variable domain is ETGVTQSPTHLIKTRGQQVTLRCSSQSGHNTVSWYQQALGQGPQFIFQYYREEENGRGNFPPRFSGLQFPNYSSELNVNALELDDSALYLCASSFIVGGAGEQYFGPGTRLTVT.

This sequence joins TRBV5-4 and TRBJ1-2, with D perhaps matching TRBD1 (5 bases). The CDR3 contains 13 residues. Germline V CDR1 and CDR2: SGHNT, YYREEE (reference sequence). Trimming stripped 0 bases from V and 5 bases from J, with 8 bases between. In nucleotides, the CDR3 is TGTGCCAGCAGCTTGGTTGGGGGGTATGGCTACACCTTC. Protein: CASSLVGGYGYTF.

J is TRBJ2-2 and V is TRBV10-3; 8 nucleotides match TRBD2. The CDR3 length is 14 residues. CDR1 and CDR2 from the germline V gene are ENHRY and SYGVKD. Trimming at V came to 11 bases and at J to 0 bases, leaving 5 bases not matched to a gene. The DNA for the CDR3 is TGTGCCGCCCGGGAGGGGCCGAACACCGGGGAGCTGTTTTTT. Translating gives CAAREGPNTGELFF.

The chain carries TRBV20-1 and TRBJ2-1; no clear D gene. CDR1 and CDR2 (germline): DFQATT, SNEGSKA (reference sequence). Between the trimmed V and J ends, which lost 7 bases and 2 bases, there was a span of 6 bases. The length of the CDR3 is 11 residues. CDR3 protein: CSERTYNEQFF. The CDR3 DNA reads TGCAGTGAAAGGACCTACAATGAGCAGTTCTTC.

The gene calls are TRBV29-1 and TRBJ2-7; 11 bases agree with TRBD1. J gave up 0 bases and V 4 bases, and 5 bases lay outside the gene matches. CDR3 size: 15 residues. The germline V gene has CDR1 SQVTM and CDR2 ANQGSEA. The DNA for the CDR3 is TGCAGCGTTGGCGGGGACAGGGGGTTCTCCTACGAGCAGTACTTC. This gives the protein CSVGGDRGFSYEQYF.